This T cell receptor beta chain was recovered during a study of T cell clones after liver transplantation. Produced via immunoSEQ multiplex PCR; TCRdb's table is partial and in-frame only. The sample holds roughly 80,000 clones; approximately 87% are singletons and the top ten take 2.8%. Source: CD4+ T cells from blood, taken at the 22-month timepoint. This clonotype originated in a human patient who received a liver transplant. Some of the T cells may derive from the graft donor.

This CDR3 reads CASSLLGHQRGKLFF. The CDR3 region has the DNA TGTGCCAGCAGCTTGTTGGGGCACCAACGGGGAAAACTGTTTTTT. The chain employs TRBV5-8 and TRBJ1-4; D perhaps matches TRBD1 (5 bases). CDR1 and CDR2 (germline): SGHTS, YDEGEE. This CDR3 comprises 15 residues. V was cut by 1 base and J by 10 bases, with 17 bases left in between.